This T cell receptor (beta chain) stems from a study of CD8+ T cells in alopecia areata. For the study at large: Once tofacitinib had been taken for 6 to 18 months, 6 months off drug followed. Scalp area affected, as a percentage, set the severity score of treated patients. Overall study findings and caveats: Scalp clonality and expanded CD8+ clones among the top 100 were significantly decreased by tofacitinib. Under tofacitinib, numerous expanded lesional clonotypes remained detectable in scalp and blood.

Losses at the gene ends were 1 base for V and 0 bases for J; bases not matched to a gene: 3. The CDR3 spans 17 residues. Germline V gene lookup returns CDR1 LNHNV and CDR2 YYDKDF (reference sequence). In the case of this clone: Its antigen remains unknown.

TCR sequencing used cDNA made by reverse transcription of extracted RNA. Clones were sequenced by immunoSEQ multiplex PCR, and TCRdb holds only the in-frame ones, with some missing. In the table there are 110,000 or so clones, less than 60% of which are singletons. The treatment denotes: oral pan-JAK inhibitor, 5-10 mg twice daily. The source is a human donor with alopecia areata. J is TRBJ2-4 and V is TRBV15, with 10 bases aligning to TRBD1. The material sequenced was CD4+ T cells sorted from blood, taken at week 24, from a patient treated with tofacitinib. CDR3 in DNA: TGTGCCACCAGCAGAGGGGACAGGGGAAAAGCCAAAAACATTCAGTACTTC. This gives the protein CATSRGDRGKAKNIQYF.